This passage covers 5 T cell receptor beta chains from one sample sequenced in a study of CD8 T cells in Susac syndrome. Reverse transcription of about 0.45 to 1 ug RNA was performed with random hexamers. TCRdb called the immunoSEQ multiplex PCR reads again in MiXCR, with one record for every CDR3 protein. This table holds some 150,000 distinct CDR3 sequences, roughly 95% found once. The specimen sequenced was CD4+ T cells from PBMCs. The receptors were gathered from a human donor with Susac syndrome.

This chain joins TRBV5-1 and TRBJ1-1, with 7 bases identical to TRBD1. Unmatched junction bases numbered 3, after V lost 4 bases and J lost 0 bases. The CDR3 extends over 14 amino acids. Per the germline V gene, CDR1 is SGHRS and CDR2 is YFSETQ. The CDR3 DNA follows: TGCGCCAGCAGCACGGACAGGATGAACACTGAAGCTTTCTTT. This translates into CASSTDRMNTEAFF.

V is TRBV19 and J is TRBJ2-1, with 8 bases that match TRBD1. The trim removed 10 bases at V and 0 bases at J, leaving 8 bases unmatched. In germline, CDR1 is LNHDA, CDR2 SQIVND (reference sequence). CDR3 length: 15 residues. CDR3 protein: CATIGQGGSYNEQFF. The CDR3 bases are TGTGCCACTATAGGACAGGGCGGCTCCTACAATGAGCAGTTCTTC.

The chain carries TRBV12-3 or TRBV12-4 and TRBJ2-1; possibly TRBD2 for D (5 bases). This CDR3 is 15 amino acids long. V dropped 3 bases and J dropped 4 bases, with 13 bases sitting between them. CDR3 sequence reads: CASSLVRVFYNEQFF. CDR3 bases: TGTGCCAGCAGTTTGGTGCGGGTCTTTTACAATGAGCAGTTCTTC.

The chain couples TRBV9 to TRBJ2-7, with D uncertain. Trimming removed 0 bases from V and 5 bases from J, with 18 bases in between. The CDR3 totals 16 residues. The germline V gene has CDR1 SGDLS and CDR2 YYNGEE. The CDR3 loop reads CASSVGVGLPGDEQYF. CDR3 DNA: TGTGCCAGCAGCGTAGGAGTTGGTCTTCCCGGCGACGAGCAGTACTTC.

V usage is TRBV5-1 and J usage is TRBJ2-5; the D is unclear. Trimming took off 0 bases at V and 1 base at J, with 7 bases between the two ends. This CDR3 is built from 14 residues. CDR1 SGHRS and CDR2 YFSETQ come from the germline V gene. CDR3 DNA: TGCGCCAGCAGCTTGGACGGTCTCCAAGAGACCCAGTACTTC. Translation: CASSLDGLQETQYF.